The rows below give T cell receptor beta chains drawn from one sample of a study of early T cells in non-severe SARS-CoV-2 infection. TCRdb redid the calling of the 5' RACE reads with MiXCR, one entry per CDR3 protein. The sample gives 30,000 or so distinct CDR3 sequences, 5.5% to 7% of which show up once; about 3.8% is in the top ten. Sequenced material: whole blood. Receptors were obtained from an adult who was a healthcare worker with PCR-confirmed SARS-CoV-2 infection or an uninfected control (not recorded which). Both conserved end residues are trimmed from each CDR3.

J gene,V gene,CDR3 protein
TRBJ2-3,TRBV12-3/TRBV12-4,ASSQGHATDTQY
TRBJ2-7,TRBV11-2,ASSPSLAGVGEQY
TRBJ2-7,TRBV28,ASSLSSYYEQY
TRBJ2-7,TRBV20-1,SARRAGDRYEQY
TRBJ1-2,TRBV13,ASSLVDRFSVFTGYT
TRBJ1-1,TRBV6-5,ASSYSENTEAF
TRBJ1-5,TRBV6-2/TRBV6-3,ASSYEGTGGQPQH
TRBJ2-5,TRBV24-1,ATSDSGSETQY
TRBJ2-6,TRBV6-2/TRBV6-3,ASSYTSGANVLT
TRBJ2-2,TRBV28,ASSYSQRYTGELF
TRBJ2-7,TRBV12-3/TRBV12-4,ASSLIRNIAYEQY
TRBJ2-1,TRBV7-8,ASSSDGLENNEQF
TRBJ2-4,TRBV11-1,ASSRSVYLDIQY
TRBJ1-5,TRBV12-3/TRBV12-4,ASSQTGTGLSPQH
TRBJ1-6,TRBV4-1,ASSQGEGRSPLH
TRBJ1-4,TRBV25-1,ASSVPGQGDEKLF
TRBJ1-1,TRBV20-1,SARKQGNTEAF
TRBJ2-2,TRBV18,ASSPGTANTGELF
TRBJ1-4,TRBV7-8,ASSLIQGATNEKLF
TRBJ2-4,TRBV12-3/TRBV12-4,ASSFAGRAGNIQY
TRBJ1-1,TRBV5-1,ASSSHKLGQNTEAF
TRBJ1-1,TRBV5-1,ASSLQGGNTEAF
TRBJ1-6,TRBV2,ASSAQVENSPLH
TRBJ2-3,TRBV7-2,ASSIGGTDTQY
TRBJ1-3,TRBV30,AWRVQGGSGNTIY
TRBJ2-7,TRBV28,ASNPPDRAQGEQY
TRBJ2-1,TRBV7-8,ASSFMPGPYNEQF
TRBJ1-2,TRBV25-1,ASSELWGGGESYT
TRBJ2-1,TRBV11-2,ASSHALARTVEQF
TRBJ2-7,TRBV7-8,ASTFDFGRSSYEQY
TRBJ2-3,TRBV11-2,ASSVGSGGRTGDTQY
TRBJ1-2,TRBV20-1,SAREIDRGEIYGYT
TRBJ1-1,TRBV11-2,ASSLDRARGNTEAF
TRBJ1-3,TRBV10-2,ASGSGYSGNTIY
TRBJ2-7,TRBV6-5,ASSYSIRESSYEQY
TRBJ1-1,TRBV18,ASSPDREIAEAF